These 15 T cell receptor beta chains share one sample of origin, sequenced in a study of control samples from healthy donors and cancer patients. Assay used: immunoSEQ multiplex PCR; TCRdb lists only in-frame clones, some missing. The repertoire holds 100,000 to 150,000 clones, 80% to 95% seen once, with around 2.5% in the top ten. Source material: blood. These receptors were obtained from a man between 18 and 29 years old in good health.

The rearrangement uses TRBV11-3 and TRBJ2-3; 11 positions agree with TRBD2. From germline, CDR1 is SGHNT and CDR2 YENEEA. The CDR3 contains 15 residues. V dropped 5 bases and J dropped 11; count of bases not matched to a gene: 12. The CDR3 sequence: CASSPRGLAEGRQYF. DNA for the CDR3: TGTGCCAGCAGCCCACGGGGACTAGCGGAGGGGAGGCAGTATTTT.

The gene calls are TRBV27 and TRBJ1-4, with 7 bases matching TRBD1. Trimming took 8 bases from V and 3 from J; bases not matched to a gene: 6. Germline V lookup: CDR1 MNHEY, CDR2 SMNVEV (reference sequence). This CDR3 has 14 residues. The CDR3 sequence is CASGVGGANEKLFF. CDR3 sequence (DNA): TGTGCCAGCGGGGTAGGGGGCGCTAATGAAAAACTGTTTTTT. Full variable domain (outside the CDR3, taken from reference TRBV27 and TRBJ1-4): EAQVTQNPRYLITVTGKKLTVTCSQNMNHEYMSWYRQDPGLGLRQIYYSMNVEVTDKGDVPEGYKVSRKEKRNFPLILESPSPNQTSLYFCASGVGGANEKLFFGSGTQLSVL.

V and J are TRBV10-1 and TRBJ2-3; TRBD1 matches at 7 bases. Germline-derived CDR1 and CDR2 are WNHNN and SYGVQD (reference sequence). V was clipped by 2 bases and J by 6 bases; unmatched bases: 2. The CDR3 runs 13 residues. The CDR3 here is CASSEGQADTQYF. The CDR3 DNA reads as TGCGCCAGCAGTGAGGGACAGGCCGATACGCAGTATTTT.

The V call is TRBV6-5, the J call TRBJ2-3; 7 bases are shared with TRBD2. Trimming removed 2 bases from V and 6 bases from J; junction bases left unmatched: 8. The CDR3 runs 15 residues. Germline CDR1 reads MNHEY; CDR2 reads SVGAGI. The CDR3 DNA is TGTGCCAGCAGTTACGGCGGGAGAGATTTGGATACGCAGTATTTT. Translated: CASSYGGRDLDTQYF.

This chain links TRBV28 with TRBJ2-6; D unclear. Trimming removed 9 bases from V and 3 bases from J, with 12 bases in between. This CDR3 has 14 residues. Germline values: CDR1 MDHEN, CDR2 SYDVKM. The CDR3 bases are TGTGCCAGTAGGAACCGCGGTGGGGCCAACGTCCTGACTTTC. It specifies CASRNRGGANVLTF. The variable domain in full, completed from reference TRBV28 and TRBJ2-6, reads DVKVTQSSRYLVKRTGEKVFLECVQDMDHENMFWYRQDPGLGLRLIYFSYDVKMKEKGDIPEGYSVSREKKERFSLILESASTNQTSMYLCASRNRGGANVLTFGAGSRLTVL.

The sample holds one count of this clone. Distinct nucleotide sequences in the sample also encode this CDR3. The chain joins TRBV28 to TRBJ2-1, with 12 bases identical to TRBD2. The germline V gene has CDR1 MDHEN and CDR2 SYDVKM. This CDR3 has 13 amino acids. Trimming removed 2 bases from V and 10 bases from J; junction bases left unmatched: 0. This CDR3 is CASSLGTSGEQFF. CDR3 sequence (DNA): TGTGCCAGCAGTTTAGGGACTAGCGGGGAGCAGTTCTTC.

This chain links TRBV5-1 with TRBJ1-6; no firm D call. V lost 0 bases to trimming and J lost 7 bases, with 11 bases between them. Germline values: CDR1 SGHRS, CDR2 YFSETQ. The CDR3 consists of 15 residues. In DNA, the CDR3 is TGCGCCAGCAGCTTGGGCACCCAAATCAATTCACCCCTCCACTTT. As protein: CASSLGTQINSPLHF. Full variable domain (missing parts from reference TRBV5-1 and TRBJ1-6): KAGVTQTPRYLIKTRGQQVTLSCSPISGHRSVSWYQQTPGQGLQFLFEYFSETQRNKGNFPGRFSGRQFSNSRSEMNVSTLELGDSALYLCASSLGTQINSPLHFGNGTRLTVT.

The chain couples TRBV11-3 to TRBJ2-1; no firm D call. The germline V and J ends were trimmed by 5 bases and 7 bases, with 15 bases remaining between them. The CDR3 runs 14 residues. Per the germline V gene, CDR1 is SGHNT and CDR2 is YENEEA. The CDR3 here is CASSLDSGRNEQFF. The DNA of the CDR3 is TGTGCCAGCAGCCTTGACTCTGGTAGGAATGAGCAGTTCTTC.

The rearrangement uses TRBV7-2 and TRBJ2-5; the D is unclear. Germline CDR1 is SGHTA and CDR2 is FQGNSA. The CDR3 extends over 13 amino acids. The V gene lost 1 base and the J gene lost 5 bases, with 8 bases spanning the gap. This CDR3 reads CASSLVSAETQYF. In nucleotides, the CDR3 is TGTGCCAGCAGCTTAGTATCAGCGGAGACCCAGTACTTC.

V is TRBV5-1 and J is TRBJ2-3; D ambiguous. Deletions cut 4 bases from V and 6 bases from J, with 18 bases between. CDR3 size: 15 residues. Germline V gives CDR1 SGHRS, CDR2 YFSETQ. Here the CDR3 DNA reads TGCGCCAGCAGCACACCGGGCCAAGTCACGGATACGCAGTATTTT. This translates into CASSTPGQVTDTQYF.

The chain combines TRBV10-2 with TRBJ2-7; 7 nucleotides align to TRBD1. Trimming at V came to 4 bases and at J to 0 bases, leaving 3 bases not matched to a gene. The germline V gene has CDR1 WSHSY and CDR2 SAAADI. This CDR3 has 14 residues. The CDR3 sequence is CASSGRDSSYEQYF. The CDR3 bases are TGCGCCAGCAGTGGAAGGGACAGCTCCTACGAGCAGTACTTC.

The CDR3 DNA reads as TGTGCCAGCAGTGACAGTGGACTAGCGGGAGTCGGAAGCACAGATACGCAGTATTTT. It codes for CASSDSGLAGVGSTDTQYF. The chain employs TRBV6-1 and TRBJ2-3, with TRBD2 matching over 13 bases. Germline V gene sequence: CDR1 MNHNS, CDR2 SASEGT. The CDR3 totals 19 residues. Germline trimming cut 3 bases from V and 0 bases from J; bases unmatched to any gene: 9.

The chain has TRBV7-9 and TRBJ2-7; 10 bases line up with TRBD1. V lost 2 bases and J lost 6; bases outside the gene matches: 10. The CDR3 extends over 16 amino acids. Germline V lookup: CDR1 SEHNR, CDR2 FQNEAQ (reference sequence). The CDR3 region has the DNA TGTGCCAGCAGCTTACTGACAGGGGGCCCTGGAGCCGAGCAGTACTTC. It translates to CASSLLTGGPGAEQYF.

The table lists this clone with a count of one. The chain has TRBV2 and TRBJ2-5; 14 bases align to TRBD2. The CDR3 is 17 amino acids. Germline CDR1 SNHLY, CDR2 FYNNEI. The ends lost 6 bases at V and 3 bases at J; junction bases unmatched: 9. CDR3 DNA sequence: TGTGCCAGCAGACACAAACCGGGACTAGCGGGAGAAGAGACCCAGTACTTC. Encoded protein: CASRHKPGLAGEETQYF.

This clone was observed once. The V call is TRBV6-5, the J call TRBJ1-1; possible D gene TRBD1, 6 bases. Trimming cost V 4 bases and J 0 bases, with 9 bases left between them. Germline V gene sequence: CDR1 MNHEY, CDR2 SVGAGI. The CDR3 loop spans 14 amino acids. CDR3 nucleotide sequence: TGTGCCAGCAGTTTTACAGGGTTGAACACTGAAGCTTTCTTT. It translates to CASSFTGLNTEAFF.